The T cell receptor (beta chain) under discussion was sequenced for a study of early T cells in non-severe SARS-CoV-2 infection. Whole-study context: RNA in bulk from unsorted whole blood was sequenced, and chains were unpaired. Whole-study results and caveats: In VDJdb matching, anti-spike CD8 responses were favored while private and CD4 specificities went missing.

J lost 3 bases, V lost 4 bases, and 6 bases had no gene match. The CDR3 sequence is 14 residues long. The germline V gene encodes CDR1 GTSNPN and CDR2 SVGIG (reference sequence). This clonotype was detected many times. What it binds is not known. Separate cDNA molecules each had unique molecular identifiers attached to them. TCRdb used MiXCR to reprocess the 5' RACE reads, holding one entry per CDR3 protein. The repertoire holds around 34,000 distinct CDR3 sequences, with about 4.5% as singletons. The clonotype comes from an adult who was a healthcare worker with PCR-confirmed SARS-CoV-2 infection or an uninfected control (not recorded which). The sequenced sample consisted of whole blood. The V gene is TRBV30, the J gene TRBJ2-1; 7 nucleotides line up with TRBD1. As DNA, the CDR3 is TGTGCCTGGAATGTGGGGACAGTCTACAATGAGCAGTTCTTC. Encoded protein: CAWNVGTVYNEQFF.